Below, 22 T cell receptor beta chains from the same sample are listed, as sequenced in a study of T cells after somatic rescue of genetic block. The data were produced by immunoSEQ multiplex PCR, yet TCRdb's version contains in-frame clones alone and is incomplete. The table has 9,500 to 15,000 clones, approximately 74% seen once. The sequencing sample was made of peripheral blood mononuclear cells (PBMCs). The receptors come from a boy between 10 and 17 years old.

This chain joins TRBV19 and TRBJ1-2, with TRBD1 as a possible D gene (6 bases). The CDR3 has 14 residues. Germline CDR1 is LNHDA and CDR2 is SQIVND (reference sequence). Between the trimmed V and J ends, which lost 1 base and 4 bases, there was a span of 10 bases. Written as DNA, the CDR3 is TGTGCCAGTAGTATAGGATCAGGGGCCTATGGCTACACCTTC. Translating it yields CASSIGSGAYGYTF.

CDR3 in DNA: TGTGCCAGCAGCTTTAGCAGGACGAACTACGAGCAGTACTTC. It translates to CASSFSRTNYEQYF. The chain couples TRBV7-2 to TRBJ2-7; no definite D call. This CDR3 spans 14 amino acids. V gave up 3 bases and J gave up 3 bases, with 12 bases separating them. Germline-derived CDR1 and CDR2 are SGHTA and FQGNSA.

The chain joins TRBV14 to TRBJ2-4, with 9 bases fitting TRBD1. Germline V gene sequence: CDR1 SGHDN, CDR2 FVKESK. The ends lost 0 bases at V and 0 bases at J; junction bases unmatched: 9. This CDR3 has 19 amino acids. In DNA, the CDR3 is TGTGCCAGCAGCCAAGACGGGACAGGGACCCTACTAGCCAAAAACATTCAGTACTTC. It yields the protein CASSQDGTGTLLAKNIQYF.

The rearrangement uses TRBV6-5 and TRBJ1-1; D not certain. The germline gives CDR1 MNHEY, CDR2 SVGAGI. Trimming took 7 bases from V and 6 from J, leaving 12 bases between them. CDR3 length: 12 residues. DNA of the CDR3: TGTGCCAGCAAGGACCCCCATCCTGAAGCTTTCTTT. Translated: CASKDPHPEAFF.

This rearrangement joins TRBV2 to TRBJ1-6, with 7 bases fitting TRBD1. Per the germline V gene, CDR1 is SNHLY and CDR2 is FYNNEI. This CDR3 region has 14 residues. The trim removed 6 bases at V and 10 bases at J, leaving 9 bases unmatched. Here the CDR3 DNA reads TGTGCCAGCAGCCTGACAGGGTTTGGGTCACCCCTCCACTTT. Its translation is CASSLTGFGSPLHF.

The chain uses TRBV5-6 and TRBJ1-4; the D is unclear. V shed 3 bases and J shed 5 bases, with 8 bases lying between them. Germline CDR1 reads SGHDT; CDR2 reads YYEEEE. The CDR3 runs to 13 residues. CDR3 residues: CASSSTVNEKLFF. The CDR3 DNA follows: TGTGCCAGCAGCTCGACGGTGAATGAAAAACTGTTTTTT.

The CDR3 sequence is CASSWDRVSYEQYF. The CDR3 nucleotides are TGTGCCAGCAGCTGGGACAGGGTCTCCTACGAGCAGTACTTC. This rearrangement joins TRBV7-9 to TRBJ2-7; 9 nucleotides agree with TRBD1. CDR3 size: 14 residues. V gave up 4 bases and J gave up 0 bases; unmatched junction bases: 1. CDR1 is SEHNR and CDR2 is FQNEAQ in the germline V gene (reference sequence). Full variable domain (remainder filled in from reference TRBV7-9 and TRBJ2-7): DTGVSQNPRHKITKRGQNVTFRCDPISEHNRLYWYRQTLGQGPEFLTYFQNEAQLEKSRLLSDRFSAERPKGSFSTLEIQRTEQGDSAMYLCASSWDRVSYEQYFGPGTRLTVT.

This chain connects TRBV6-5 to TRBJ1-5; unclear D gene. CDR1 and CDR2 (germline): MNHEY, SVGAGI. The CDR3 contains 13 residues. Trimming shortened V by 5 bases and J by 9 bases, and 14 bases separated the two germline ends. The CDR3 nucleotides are TGTGCCAGCAGTCCCCCCGGTTGGGGGCCCCAGCATTTT. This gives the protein CASSPPGWGPQHF.

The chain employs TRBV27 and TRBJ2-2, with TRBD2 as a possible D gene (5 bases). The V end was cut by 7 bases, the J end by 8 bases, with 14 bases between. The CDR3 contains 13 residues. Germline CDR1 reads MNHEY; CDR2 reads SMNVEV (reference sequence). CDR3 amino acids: CASTTTSWGELFF. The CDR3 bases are TGTGCCAGCACCACCACTAGTTGGGGGGAGCTGTTTTTT.

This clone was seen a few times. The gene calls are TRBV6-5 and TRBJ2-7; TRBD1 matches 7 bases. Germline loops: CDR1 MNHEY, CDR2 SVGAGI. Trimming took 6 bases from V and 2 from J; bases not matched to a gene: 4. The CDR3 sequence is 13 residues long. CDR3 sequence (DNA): TGTGCCAGCAGGGGGACAGTAACCTACGAGCAGTACTTC. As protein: CASRGTVTYEQYF.

The chain's CDR3 is CASSSTVTGQDGELFF. The CDR3 nucleotides read TGCGCCAGCAGCTCAACGGTGACAGGGCAAGACGGGGAGCTGTTTTTT. This chain joins TRBV5-1 and TRBJ2-2; 7 bases match TRBD1. There are 16 residues in the CDR3. The J segment lost 7 bases and the V segment lost 3 bases, leaving 12 bases of the junction unmatched. Germline-derived CDR1 and CDR2 are SGHRS and YFSETQ.

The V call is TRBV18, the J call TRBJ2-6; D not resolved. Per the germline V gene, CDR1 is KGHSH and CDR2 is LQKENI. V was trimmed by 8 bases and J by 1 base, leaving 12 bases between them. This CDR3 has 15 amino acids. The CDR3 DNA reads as TGTGCCAGCCTCCGGGTAAGATCTGGGGCCAACGTCCTGACTTTC. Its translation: CASLRVRSGANVLTF.

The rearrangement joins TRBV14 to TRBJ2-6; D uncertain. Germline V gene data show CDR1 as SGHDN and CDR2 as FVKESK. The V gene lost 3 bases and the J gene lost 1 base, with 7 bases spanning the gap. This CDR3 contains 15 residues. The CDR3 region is CASSHLASGANVLTF. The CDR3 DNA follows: TGTGCCAGCAGCCACCTGGCTTCTGGGGCCAACGTCCTGACTTTC.

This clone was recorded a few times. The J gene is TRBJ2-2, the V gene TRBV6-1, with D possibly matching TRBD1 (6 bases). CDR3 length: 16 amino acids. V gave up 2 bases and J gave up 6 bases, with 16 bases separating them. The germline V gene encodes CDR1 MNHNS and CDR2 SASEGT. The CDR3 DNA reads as TGTGCCAGCAGTGAACGAACAGGGTGGGGTGCCGGGGAGCTGTTTTTT. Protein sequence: CASSERTGWGAGELFF.

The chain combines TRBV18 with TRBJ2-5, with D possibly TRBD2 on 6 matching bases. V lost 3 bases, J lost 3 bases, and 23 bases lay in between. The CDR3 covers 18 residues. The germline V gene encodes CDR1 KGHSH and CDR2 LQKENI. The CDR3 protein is CASSPEGTARLKEETQYF. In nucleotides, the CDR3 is TGTGCCAGCTCACCTGAGGGGACTGCCCGTCTCAAGGAAGAGACCCAGTACTTC.

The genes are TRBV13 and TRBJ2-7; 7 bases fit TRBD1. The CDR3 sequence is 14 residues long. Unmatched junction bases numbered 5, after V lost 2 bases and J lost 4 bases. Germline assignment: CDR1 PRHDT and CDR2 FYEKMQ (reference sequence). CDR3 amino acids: CASSLRQGPYEQYF. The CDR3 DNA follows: TGTGCCAGCAGCTTACGACAGGGCCCTTACGAGCAGTACTTC.

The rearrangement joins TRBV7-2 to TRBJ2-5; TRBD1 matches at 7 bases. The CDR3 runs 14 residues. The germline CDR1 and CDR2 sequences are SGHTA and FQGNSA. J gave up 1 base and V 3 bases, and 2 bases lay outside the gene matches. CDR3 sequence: CASSFTGAQETQYF. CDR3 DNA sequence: TGTGCCAGCAGCTTCACAGGGGCCCAAGAGACCCAGTACTTC.

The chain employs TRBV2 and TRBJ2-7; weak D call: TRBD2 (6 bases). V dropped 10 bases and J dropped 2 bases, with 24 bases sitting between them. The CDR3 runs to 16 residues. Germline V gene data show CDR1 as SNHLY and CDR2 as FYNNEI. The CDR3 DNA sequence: TGTGCCATAACCCGCCCGTTCTCGGGGGTTACCTACGAGCAGTACTTC. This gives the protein CAITRPFSGVTYEQYF.

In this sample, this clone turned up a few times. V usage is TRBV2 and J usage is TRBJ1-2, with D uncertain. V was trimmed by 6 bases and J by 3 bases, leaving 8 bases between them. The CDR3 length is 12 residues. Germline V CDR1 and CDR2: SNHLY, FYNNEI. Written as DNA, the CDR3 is TGTGCCAGCAGCCAACAGTACTATGGCTACACCTTC. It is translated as CASSQQYYGYTF.

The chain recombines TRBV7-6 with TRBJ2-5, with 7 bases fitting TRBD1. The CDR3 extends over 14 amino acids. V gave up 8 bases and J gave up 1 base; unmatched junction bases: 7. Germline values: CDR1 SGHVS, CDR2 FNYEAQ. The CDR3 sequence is CASAWTGPQETQYF. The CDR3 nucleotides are TGTGCCAGCGCCTGGACAGGCCCCCAAGAGACCCAGTACTTC.

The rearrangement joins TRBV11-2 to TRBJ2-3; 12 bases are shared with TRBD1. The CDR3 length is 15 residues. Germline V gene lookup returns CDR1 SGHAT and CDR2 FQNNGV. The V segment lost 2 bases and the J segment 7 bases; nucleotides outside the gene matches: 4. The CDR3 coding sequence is TGTGCCAGCAGCTTATTGGGGACAGGGGGCTATACGCAGTATTTT. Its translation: CASSLLGTGGYTQYF.

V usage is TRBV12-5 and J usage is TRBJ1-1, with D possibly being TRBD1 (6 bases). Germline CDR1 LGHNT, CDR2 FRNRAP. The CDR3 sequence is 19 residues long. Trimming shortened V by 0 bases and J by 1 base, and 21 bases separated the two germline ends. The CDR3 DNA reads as TGTGCTAGTGGTTTGGTCAGAGATCCTCGAGGACAGCCGAACACTGAAGCTTTCTTT. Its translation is CASGLVRDPRGQPNTEAFF. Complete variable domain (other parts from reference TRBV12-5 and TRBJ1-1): DARVTQTPRHKVTEMGQEVTMRCQPILGHNTVFWYRQTMMQGLELLAYFRNRAPLDDSGMPKDRFSAEMPDATLATLKIQPSEPRDSAVYFCASGLVRDPRGQPNTEAFFGQGTRLTVV.